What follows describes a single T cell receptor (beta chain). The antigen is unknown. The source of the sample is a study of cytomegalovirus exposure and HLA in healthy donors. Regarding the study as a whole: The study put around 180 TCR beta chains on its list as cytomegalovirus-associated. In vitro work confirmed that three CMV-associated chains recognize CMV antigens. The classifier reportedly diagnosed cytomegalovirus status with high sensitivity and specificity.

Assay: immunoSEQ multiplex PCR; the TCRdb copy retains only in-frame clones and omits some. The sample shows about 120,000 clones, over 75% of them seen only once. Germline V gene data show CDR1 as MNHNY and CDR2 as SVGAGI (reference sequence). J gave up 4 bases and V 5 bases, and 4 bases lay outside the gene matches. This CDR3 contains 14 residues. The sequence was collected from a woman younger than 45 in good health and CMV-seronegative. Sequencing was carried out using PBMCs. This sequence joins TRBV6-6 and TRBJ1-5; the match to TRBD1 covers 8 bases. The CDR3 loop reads CASSGTGRNQPQHF. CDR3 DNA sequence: TGTGCCAGCAGTGGGACAGGACGGAATCAGCCCCAGCATTTT.